Reported below is one T cell receptor beta chain. Assay used: immunoSEQ multiplex PCR; TCRdb lists only in-frame clones, some missing. The sample carries 90,000 or so clones, 89% recorded once. The data derive from a study of OX40 agonist ivuxolimab in advanced cancers. The CDR3 is made up of 17 amino acids. Germline V gene sequence: CDR1 SGHRS, CDR2 YFSETQ. V was shortened by 0 bases and J by 1 base, with 16 bases between the two germline ends. The chain couples TRBV5-1 to TRBJ1-1; perhaps TRBD1 as D (5 bases). Sequences were derived from CD4+ or CD8+ T cells sorted from blood, sampled in a trial of the OX40 agonist ivuxolimab. This sequence was found in an adult with an advanced solid tumor such as melanoma, head and neck, liver or kidney cancer. The CDR3 spells CASSLAGPRRGNTEAFF. In DNA, the CDR3 is TGCGCCAGCAGCTTGGCCGGCCCCCGAAGGGGGAACACTGAAGCTTTCTTT.